Included here is one TCR beta chain sequence, with context. The clone's antigen remains unknown. Base qualities are not provided; no much larger clone lies one nucleotide away. These data are taken from a study of blood T cell repertoires in COVID-19 (dated by TCRdb to 2018 to 2020). Notes on the research overall: Samples from collaborators originated in the United States, Italy and Spain and spanned both the acute and convalescent phases of COVID-19. The material from the prospective study consisted of cDNA or gDNA derived from T cells, B-cell-depleted T cells, or PBMCs. Deeply sampled blood TCRbeta repertoires from subjects exposed to, actively infected with, or recovered from COVID-19 were included in the dataset. The repertoires were released in a freely available public database intended as a resource for research on the immune response to SARS-CoV-2. Samples were obtained from the ongoing ImmuneRACE study (first 160 participants) and from 1,254 subjects provided by 6 global collaborators. The sample metadata nearly always contained a de-identified subject ID, COVID-19 status, age in years and sex. Where available, HLA class I and class II types were taken from metadata supplied by the sample provider and were not determined by assay-based typing.

V is trimmed back by 5 bases and J by 5 bases, and the junction contains 7 bases that no gene match accounts for. Reading the germline V gene (reference sequence) gives CDR1 SEHNR and CDR2 FQNEAQ. The CDR3 covers 15 residues, taking in both the cysteine and the phenylalanine. Of all the DNA, just the CDR3 is kept, 45 bases in frame from base 1. Each collaborating institution followed its own protocols to collect whole blood in K2EDTA tubes. For TCRbeta analysis, collaborators shipped samples as frozen whole blood, isolated PBMCs, or DNA extracted from either of those sample types. Overall results and qualifications from the work: How much clinical and demographic metadata was included differed by source and by participant, and the metadata was provided uncurated.

The immunoSEQ Assay, a bias-controlled multiplex PCR, was used to amplify TCRbeta CDR3 regions from genomic DNA. In the authors' own workflow: The number of nucleated cells in each sample was estimated from the amplification of reference gene primers within the assay. To quantify the absolute abundance of each unique TCRbeta CDR3 rearrangement, sequence reads were collapsed and filtered. For each sample, productive Simpson clonality was calculated by taking the square root of Simpson's diversity index across productive rearrangements. This is the immuneACCESS table as TCRdb keeps it, with only in-frame sequences that have V and J called. A part of the clones is gone; compared with another copy, unresolved V genes explain less than half, and the rest is unexplained. V and J calls plus clone size are reproduced from that table; the DNA served to infer D and trimming. Recorded for this sample are about 110,000 clones; over 75% of them occurred a single time. The ten biggest clones cover under 25% of the sample.

Specimen: peripheral blood. The sequence was collected from a man between 65 and 85 years old with active or convalescent COVID-19. The rearranged chain carries TRBV7-9 and TRBJ2-1, with TRBD1 identical over 9 junction bases. The CDR3 in this case is CASSPGTGPNNEQFF. The nucleotide sequence reads TGTGCCAGCAGCCCCGGGACAGGGCCTAACAATGAGCAGTTCTTC.